The T cell receptor (beta chain) under discussion was sequenced for a study of T-cell memory formation after mild COVID-19. Points from the study as a whole: Memory sampled before infection contained some responding clones, suggesting cross-reactive memory joined.

Turning to this clonotype: The antigen is unknown.

TCRdb independently ran MiXCR on the 5' RACE reads; one entry per CDR3 protein. Of around 200,000 distinct CDR3 sequences in the sample, more than 9% were seen once. In germline, CDR1 is SGHNT, CDR2 YENEEA. This CDR3 has 13 amino acids. V was pared by 3 bases and J by 4 bases, with 9 bases between. The origin of this receptor is a man aged 18 to 30 who had mild COVID-19 (a few samples of this study predate the infection). Cell type and time point are not known. Sequences were obtained from PBMCs or a T cell subset sorted from them (not recorded which). V and J are TRBV11-3 and TRBJ1-1; D ambiguous. This chain's CDR3 is CASSLRRTTEAFF. The CDR3 DNA reads TGTGCCAGCAGCTTGAGGCGTACCACTGAAGCTTTCTTT.